This record looks at one T cell receptor (beta chain) sequence and its context. Per the germline V gene, CDR1 is SGHDT and CDR2 is YYEEEE. Trimming at V came to 4 bases and at J to 7 bases, leaving 6 bases not matched to a gene. This CDR3 has 14 residues. This specimen comes from a study of glioma-infiltrating T cells after dendritic cell vaccination. Data came from immunoSEQ multiplex PCR; TCRdb stores just in-frame clones and leaves some out. The table includes about 36,000 clones, almost 85% detected once. The receptor's source is a human donor with glioblastoma. The input for sequencing was blood, taken before dendritic cell vaccination. The V and J genes are TRBV5-6 and TRBJ1-5, with 9 bases that match TRBD1. CDR3 residues: CASSIGTGKQPQHF. The CDR3 nucleotides are TGTGCCAGCAGCATCGGGACAGGGAAGCAGCCCCAGCATTTT.